These T cell receptor beta chains were read from a single sample in a study of radiotherapy plus CTLA-4 blockade in lung cancer. Method: immunoSEQ multiplex PCR; TCRdb's copy keeps in-frame clones and lacks some. The sample has approximately 76,000 clones; 78% are singletons. The sample consisted of peripheral blood, taken from a patient treated with radiotherapy plus ipilimumab. The receptors derive from a human donor with non-small cell lung cancer who had a partial response to radiotherapy plus ipilimumab. Some clones in this sample may be carry-over from other donors' samples. CDR3s include the opening cysteine and the closing phenylalanine or tryptophan. The D gene is left open where the match is weak. Clone size is shown for a subset of rows, as once, few, many or a class of expanded clone.

clone_size: .; j_call: TRBJ1-2; v_call: TRBV19; cdr3_length: 12; d_call: .; cdr3_nt: TGTGCCAGTACCCCAGGGTATTATGGCTACACCTTC; cdr3_aa: CASTPGYYGYTF
clone_size: .; j_call: TRBJ2-1; v_call: TRBV5-5; cdr3_length: 15; d_call: .; cdr3_nt: TGTGCCAGCAGCTTGGGAATCGGGGCCTACAATGAGCAGTTCTTC; cdr3_aa: CASSLGIGAYNEQFF
clone_size: .; j_call: TRBJ1-5; v_call: TRBV27; cdr3_length: 17; d_call: TRBD1; cdr3_nt: TGTGCCAGCAGTACCCGGCCCACAGGGGCTGGCAATCAGCCCCAGCATTTT; cdr3_aa: CASSTRPTGAGNQPQHF
clone_size: once; j_call: TRBJ2-4; v_call: TRBV19; cdr3_length: 17; d_call: TRBD1; cdr3_nt: TGTGCCAGTAGTATAGTGTTCGGACAGGGGGCCCAAAACATTCAGTACTTC; cdr3_aa: CASSIVFGQGAQNIQYF
clone_size: .; j_call: TRBJ2-1; v_call: TRBV7-9; cdr3_length: 16; d_call: .; cdr3_nt: TGTGCCAGCAGCCCCCCTGGCGGGACCTCCTACAATGAGCAGTTCTTC; cdr3_aa: CASSPPGGTSYNEQFF
clone_size: once; j_call: TRBJ2-1; v_call: TRBV7-3; cdr3_length: 16; d_call: .; cdr3_nt: TGTGCCAGCAGCAATATCCTTGGGGGGGGGCCCAATGAGCAGTTCTTC; cdr3_aa: CASSNILGGGPNEQFF
clone_size: few; j_call: TRBJ1-6; v_call: TRBV19; cdr3_length: 17; d_call: TRBD1; cdr3_nt: TGTGCCAGTAGTAGCGGCGGGAGGGGGCCTGGAGATTCACCCCTCCACTTT; cdr3_aa: CASSSGGRGPGDSPLHF
clone_size: .; j_call: TRBJ2-3; v_call: TRBV27; cdr3_length: 16; d_call: TRBD2; cdr3_nt: TGTGCCAGCAGGTGGACCCTAGCGGGGCGCACAGATACGCAGTATTTT; cdr3_aa: CASRWTLAGRTDTQYF
clone_size: .; j_call: TRBJ1-2; v_call: TRBV5-1; cdr3_length: 13; d_call: TRBD1; cdr3_nt: TGCGCCAGCAGCCACGACAGGGGAAGAGGCTACACCTTC; cdr3_aa: CASSHDRGRGYTF
clone_size: many; j_call: TRBJ2-7; v_call: TRBV7-6; cdr3_length: 16; d_call: TRBD2; cdr3_nt: TGTGCCAGCAGCTTCGTATCGGGGGGAAGCTCCTACGAGCAGTACTTC; cdr3_aa: CASSFVSGGSSYEQYF
clone_size: .; j_call: TRBJ1-1; v_call: TRBV28; cdr3_length: 15; d_call: .; cdr3_nt: TGTGCCAGCAGTTTAAATACAGGGTTCGGGACTGAAGCTTTCTTT; cdr3_aa: CASSLNTGFGTEAFF
clone_size: .; j_call: TRBJ2-3; v_call: TRBV7-2; cdr3_length: 15; d_call: .; cdr3_nt: TGTGCCAGCAGCTTCTACTCGCCCCCGGCAGATACGCAGTATTTT; cdr3_aa: CASSFYSPPADTQYF
clone_size: few; j_call: TRBJ2-7; v_call: TRBV19; cdr3_length: 16; d_call: .; cdr3_nt: TGTGCCAGTAGTATAGCCCGCTCCCACAAATCATACGAGCAGTACTTC; cdr3_aa: CASSIARSHKSYEQYF
clone_size: .; j_call: TRBJ2-3; v_call: TRBV21-1; cdr3_length: 13; d_call: .; cdr3_nt: TGTGCCATCCATCGGGAGATAACCGGTACGCAGTATTTT; cdr3_aa: CAIHREITGTQYF
clone_size: .; j_call: TRBJ2-1; v_call: TRBV27; cdr3_length: 16; d_call: .; cdr3_nt: TGTGCCAGCAGTTTAAGTACGGCAGCTAGTCACAATGAGCAGTTCTTC; cdr3_aa: CASSLSTAASHNEQFF
clone_size: .; j_call: TRBJ2-2; v_call: TRBV27; cdr3_length: 16; d_call: TRBD2; cdr3_nt: TGTGCCAGCAGTTTGGGGCGGGGGGTTACCGCCGGGGAGCTGTTTTTT; cdr3_aa: CASSLGRGVTAGELFF
clone_size: .; j_call: TRBJ2-3; v_call: TRBV7-9; cdr3_length: 15; d_call: .; cdr3_nt: TGTGCCAGCAGCCCAAAGTTCAGGGTCACAGATACGCAGTATTTT; cdr3_aa: CASSPKFRVTDTQYF
clone_size: .; j_call: TRBJ1-4; v_call: TRBV6-1; cdr3_length: 15; d_call: .; cdr3_nt: TGTGCCAGCAGTGAACAGTCCAATCCTAATGAAAAACTGTTTTTT; cdr3_aa: CASSEQSNPNEKLFF
clone_size: .; j_call: TRBJ1-1; v_call: TRBV29-1; cdr3_length: 15; d_call: .; cdr3_nt: TGCAGCGTTGATGGTTCGCAGGGCTCCTTCACTGAAGCTTTCTTT; cdr3_aa: CSVDGSQGSFTEAFF
clone_size: .; j_call: TRBJ1-2; v_call: TRBV5-1; cdr3_length: 15; d_call: TRBD1; cdr3_nt: TGCGCCAGCAGCTTGGTCTGGGGACAGGGCTATGGCTACACCTTC; cdr3_aa: CASSLVWGQGYGYTF
clone_size: .; j_call: TRBJ2-5; v_call: TRBV2; cdr3_length: 13; d_call: .; cdr3_nt: TGTGCCAGCAGTGAAATTGTTATGGAGACCCAGTACTTC; cdr3_aa: CASSEIVMETQYF
clone_size: .; j_call: TRBJ2-3; v_call: TRBV5-6; cdr3_length: 15; d_call: TRBD1; cdr3_nt: TGTGCCAGCAGCTACTTGGACAGGGGCCCAGATACGCAGTATTTT; cdr3_aa: CASSYLDRGPDTQYF
clone_size: .; j_call: TRBJ2-1; v_call: TRBV6-1; cdr3_length: 16; d_call: TRBD2; cdr3_nt: TGTGCCAGCAGTGGACCGACGGGGGGCTCCTACAATGAGCAGTTCTTC; cdr3_aa: CASSGPTGGSYNEQFF
clone_size: .; j_call: TRBJ1-1; v_call: TRBV19; cdr3_length: 16; d_call: .; cdr3_nt: TGTGCCAGTAGTATAGACGCGAGGGGGGGGTTAACTGAAGCTTTCTTT; cdr3_aa: CASSIDARGGLTEAFF
clone_size: .; j_call: TRBJ2-5; v_call: TRBV2; cdr3_length: 17; d_call: TRBD2; cdr3_nt: TGTGCCAGCGGGACGGGGACTAGCGGAAGTACTCAAGAGACCCAGTACTTC; cdr3_aa: CASGTGTSGSTQETQYF
clone_size: .; j_call: TRBJ2-5; v_call: TRBV5-5; cdr3_length: 15; d_call: TRBD2; cdr3_nt: TGTGCCAGCAGCGGGACTAGCGGGGGTCAAGAGACCCAGTACTTC; cdr3_aa: CASSGTSGGQETQYF
clone_size: .; j_call: TRBJ1-1; v_call: TRBV7-6; cdr3_length: 15; d_call: TRBD1; cdr3_nt: TGTGCCAGCAGCTCCAAGACAGGGGTGAACACTGAAGCTTTCTTT; cdr3_aa: CASSSKTGVNTEAFF
clone_size: once; j_call: TRBJ1-3; v_call: TRBV6-5; cdr3_length: 15; d_call: .; cdr3_nt: TGTGCCAGCAGTTACACTGCTGGCTCTGGAAACACCATATATTTT; cdr3_aa: CASSYTAGSGNTIYF
clone_size: once; j_call: TRBJ2-7; v_call: TRBV6-1; cdr3_length: 15; d_call: .; cdr3_nt: TGTGCCAGCAGTGAGCAGCCGGGACTGATCTACGAGCAGTACTTC; cdr3_aa: CASSEQPGLIYEQYF
clone_size: .; j_call: TRBJ2-1; v_call: TRBV19; cdr3_length: 16; d_call: TRBD2; cdr3_nt: TGTGCCAGTAGTGAACCGGGACTAGCTGTAGAAGGGGAGCAGTTCTTC; cdr3_aa: CASSEPGLAVEGEQFF
clone_size: .; j_call: TRBJ2-7; v_call: TRBV6-5; cdr3_length: 16; d_call: .; cdr3_nt: TGTGCCAGCAGTTCCCGGTGGCAAGGGGCCTCCTACGAGCAGTACTTC; cdr3_aa: CASSSRWQGASYEQYF
clone_size: few; j_call: TRBJ2-5; v_call: TRBV19; cdr3_length: 14; d_call: .; cdr3_nt: TGTGCCAGTAGTATGAGGGGGGGCCAAGAGACCCAGTACTTC; cdr3_aa: CASSMRGGQETQYF
clone_size: once; j_call: TRBJ2-7; v_call: TRBV19; cdr3_length: 15; d_call: .; cdr3_nt: TGTGCCAGTAGTACCTCAAGTGGAGGCGCCTACGAGCAGTACTTC; cdr3_aa: CASSTSSGGAYEQYF
clone_size: .; j_call: TRBJ2-3; v_call: TRBV10-3; cdr3_length: 15; d_call: .; cdr3_nt: TGTGCCATCAAAACTGTCGGTCTACTCACAGATACGCAGTATTTT; cdr3_aa: CAIKTVGLLTDTQYF
clone_size: .; j_call: TRBJ2-1; v_call: TRBV18; cdr3_length: 14; d_call: TRBD2; cdr3_nt: TGTGCCAGCTCACCAAGAGCGGGAGCACTCGAGCAGTTCTTC; cdr3_aa: CASSPRAGALEQFF
clone_size: few; j_call: TRBJ1-6; v_call: TRBV7-9; cdr3_length: 13; d_call: .; cdr3_nt: TGTGCCAGCAGCGCACAGGATGGTTCACCCCTCCACTTT; cdr3_aa: CASSAQDGSPLHF
clone_size: .; j_call: TRBJ1-2; v_call: TRBV28; cdr3_length: 14; d_call: TRBD1; cdr3_nt: TGTGCCAGCAGTCTAGGACAGGGGGTCTATGGCTACACCTTC; cdr3_aa: CASSLGQGVYGYTF
clone_size: .; j_call: TRBJ2-1; v_call: TRBV7-9; cdr3_length: 14; d_call: TRBD2; cdr3_nt: TGTGCCAGCAGCTTTAGCGGGAGGGACGGTGAGCAGTTCTTC; cdr3_aa: CASSFSGRDGEQFF